The subject of this entry is one T cell receptor beta chain. Its antigen is as yet unknown. Cryopreserved PBMC, at roughly 0.85-10 million per sample, were present before DNA extraction. This CDR3 spans 13 amino acids. The V end was cut by 5 bases, the J end by 2 bases, with 11 bases between. CDR1 is SGHRS and CDR2 is YFSETQ in the germline V gene. Investigators performed immunoSEQ version v3.0 at survey level. Method: immunoSEQ multiplex PCR; TCRdb's copy keeps in-frame clones and lacks some. The sample holds about 15,000 clones, about 80% seen once. The sample originates from a study of long-term antiretroviral therapy in people with HIV. Findings and limits, study-wide: Post-ART, diversity grew, though it stayed under transplant donor control levels. Clones with expansion before ART led the repertoire at all time points.

This TCR was sampled from a middle-aged man with HIV. V gene TRBV5-1 combines with J gene TRBJ2-7; possible D gene TRBD1, 6 bases. Sample: unsorted PBMCs, taken just before starting antiretroviral therapy. In DNA, the CDR3 is TGCGCCAGCAGGACAGGACTGACCTACGAGCAGTACTTC. Translating it yields CASRTGLTYEQYF.